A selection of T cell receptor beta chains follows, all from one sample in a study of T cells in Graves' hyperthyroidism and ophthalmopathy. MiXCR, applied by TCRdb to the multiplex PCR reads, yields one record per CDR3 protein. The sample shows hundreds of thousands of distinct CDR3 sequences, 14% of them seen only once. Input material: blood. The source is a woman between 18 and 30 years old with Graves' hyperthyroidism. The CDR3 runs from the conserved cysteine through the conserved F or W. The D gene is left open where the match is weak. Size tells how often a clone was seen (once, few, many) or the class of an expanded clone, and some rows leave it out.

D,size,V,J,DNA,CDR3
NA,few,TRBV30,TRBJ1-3,TGTGCCTGGAGCGGCACTCGAACTGGAAACACCATATATTTT,CAWSGTRTGNTIYF
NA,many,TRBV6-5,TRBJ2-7,TGTGCCAGCAGTTACTCCTATATGCCGGGACCCATCTACGAGCAGTACTTC,CASSYSYMPGPIYEQYF
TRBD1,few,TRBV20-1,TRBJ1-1,TGCAGTGCTAGAGATACAGGGGTAGCTTTCTTT,CSARDTGVAFF
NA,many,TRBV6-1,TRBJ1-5,TGTGCCAGCAGTCTTCAGAGGGGCAATCAGCCCCAGCATTTT,CASSLQRGNQPQHF
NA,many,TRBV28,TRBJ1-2,TGTGCCAGCAGTTCCCAGGGTATCCGCGGCTACACCTTC,CASSSQGIRGYTF
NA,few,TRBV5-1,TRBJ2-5,TGCGCCAGCAGCTTGTGGACGATACAAGAGACCCAGTACTTC,CASSLWTIQETQYF
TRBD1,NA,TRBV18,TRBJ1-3,TGTGCCAGCTCACCTAAGACAGGGCCCTCTGGAAACACCATATATTTT,CASSPKTGPSGNTIYF
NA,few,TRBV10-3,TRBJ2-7,TGTGCCGCGACCTCAGGACCCAGACGCCACGAGCAGTACTTC,CAATSGPRRHEQYF
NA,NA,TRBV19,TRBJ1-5,TGTGCCAGTAGTATGAAGATAGGGGCCTCTTACAATCAGCCCCAGCATTTT,CASSMKIGASYNQPQHF
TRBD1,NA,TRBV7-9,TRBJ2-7,TGTGCCAGCAGCCCCCACAACGGACAGGGAATTAGATCCTACGAGCAGTACTTC,CASSPHNGQGIRSYEQYF
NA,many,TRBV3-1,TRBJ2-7,TGTGCCAGCAGCCCAAGTGTGGCGGTGCTCGAGCAGTACTTC,CASSPSVAVLEQYF
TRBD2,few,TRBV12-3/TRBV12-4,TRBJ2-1,TGTGCCAGCAGTTTAGTAAGCGGGAGGGCCGGGAATGAGCAGTTCTTC,CASSLVSGRAGNEQFF
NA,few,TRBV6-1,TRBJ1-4,TGTGCCAGCAGTTATGACAGACTCAATGAAAAACTGTTTTTT,CASSYDRLNEKLFF
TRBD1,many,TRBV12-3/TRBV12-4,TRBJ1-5,TGTGCCAGCAGTTTATCGGGACAGGGCCGCAATCAGCCCCAGCATTTT,CASSLSGQGRNQPQHF
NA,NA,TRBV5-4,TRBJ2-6,TGTGCCAGCAGCTTCCGCTCTGGGGCCAACGTCCTGACTTTC,CASSFRSGANVLTF
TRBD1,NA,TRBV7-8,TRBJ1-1,TGTGCCAGCAGCTTACTTTTAAGCGGACAGGTCATGAACACTGAAGCTTTCTTT,CASSLLLSGQVMNTEAFF
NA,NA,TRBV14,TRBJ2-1,TGTGCCAGCAGCCAAGGGGGGGGCGATACGGGTAAGCAGTTCTTC,CASSQGGGDTGKQFF
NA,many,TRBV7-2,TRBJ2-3,TGTGCCAGCAGCCTCCAGGGGCAGGGGACGCAGTATTTT,CASSLQGQGTQYF
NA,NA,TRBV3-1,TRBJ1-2,TGTGCCAGCAGCCAAGGACGGGATCAGGGCTACACCTTC,CASSQGRDQGYTF
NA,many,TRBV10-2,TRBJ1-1,TGCGCCAGCAGACCATCACGGGATCGTGGTACTGAAGCTTTCTTT,CASRPSRDRGTEAFF
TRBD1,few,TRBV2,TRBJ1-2,TGTGCCAGCTCTGATACTAAGGACAGGGCGTCTTCGAGAATCTATGGCCACACCTTC,CASSDTKDRASSRIYGHTF
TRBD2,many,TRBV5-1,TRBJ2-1,TGCGCCAGCAGCTTCGGGACTAGCGGGGGCTACAATGAGCAGTTCTTC,CASSFGTSGGYNEQFF
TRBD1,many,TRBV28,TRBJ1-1,TGTGCCAGCAGCCGCACAGGGGCGGGAACCATGAACACTGAAGCTTTCTTT,CASSRTGAGTMNTEAFF
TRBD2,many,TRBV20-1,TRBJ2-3,TGCAGTGCTAGTATCGGTCTTAGCGGGAGGGATACGCAGTATTTT,CSASIGLSGRDTQYF
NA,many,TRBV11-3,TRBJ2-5,TGTGCCAGCAGCTTAGATAGGAAGACCCAGTACTTC,CASSLDRKTQYF
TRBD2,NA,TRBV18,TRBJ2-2,TGTGCCAGCTCACCACCTAGCGGGAGCACCGGGGAGCTGTTTTTT,CASSPPSGSTGELFF
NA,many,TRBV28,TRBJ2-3,TGTGCCAGCAGTTTAGGGAGCCGGCCAGATACGCAGTATTTT,CASSLGSRPDTQYF
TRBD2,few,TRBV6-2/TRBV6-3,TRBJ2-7,TGTGCCAGCAGCCCGGACGGGACTATTAACTACGAGCAGTACTTC,CASSPDGTINYEQYF
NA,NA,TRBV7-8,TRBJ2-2,TGTGCCAGCAGCTCATTCCGGGACTCCCACACCGGGGAGCTGTTTTTT,CASSSFRDSHTGELFF
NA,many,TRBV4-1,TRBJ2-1,TGCGCCAGCAGCCAGGACTTAACTAGCCCATACAATGAGCAGTTCTTC,CASSQDLTSPYNEQFF
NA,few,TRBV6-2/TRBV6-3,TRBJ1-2,TGTGCCAGCAGTTACCCCCGAGCGGGGCGCGGCTATGGCTACACCTTC,CASSYPRAGRGYGYTF
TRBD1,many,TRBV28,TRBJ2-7,TGTGCCAGCTGGGGTGGGCTAGGGGACAGTCACTACGAGCAGTACTTC,CASWGGLGDSHYEQYF
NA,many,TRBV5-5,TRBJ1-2,TGTGCCAGCAGCTTGGGCGGACCTAACCTTTCGGGTGGCTACACCTTC,CASSLGGPNLSGGYTF
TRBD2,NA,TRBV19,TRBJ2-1,TGTGGCAGTATGCGGTCTAGCGGGACCCCACGGAGGCAGTTCTTC,CGSMRSSGTPRRQFF
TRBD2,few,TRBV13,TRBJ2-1,TGTGCCAGCAGCACCAGAGTCGGCGGGAGGTTGGGTAATGAGCAGTTCTTC,CASSTRVGGRLGNEQFF
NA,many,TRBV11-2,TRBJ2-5,TGTGCCAGCAGCTTAGATTATTCTCTTCAAGAGACCCAGTACTTC,CASSLDYSLQETQYF
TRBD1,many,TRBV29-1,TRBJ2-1,TGCAGCGGGGGCCTCACAGGGGACAATGAGCAGTTCTTC,CSGGLTGDNEQFF
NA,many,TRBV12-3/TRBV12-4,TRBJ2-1,TGTGCCAGCAGCATGCACAATGAGCAGTTCTTC,CASSMHNEQFF
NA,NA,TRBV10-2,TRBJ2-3,TGCGCCAGCAGTGAGGTCCGGGGCGGCACAGATACGCAGTATTTT,CASSEVRGGTDTQYF
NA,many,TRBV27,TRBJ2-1,TGTGCCAGCAGTTCGACTGTAAGCTCCTACAATGAGCAGTTCTTC,CASSSTVSSYNEQFF
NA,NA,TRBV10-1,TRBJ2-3,TGCGCCAGCAGTGAGTATGCAGGGGCAGATACGCAGTATTTT,CASSEYAGADTQYF
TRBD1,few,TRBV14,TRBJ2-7,TGTGCCAGCAGCGAGGACAGGGGTGCCCACGAGCAGTACTTC,CASSEDRGAHEQYF